This T cell receptor beta chain came from a study of T cells in Graves' hyperthyroidism and ophthalmopathy. Study at large: Peripheral blood was obtained at initial diagnosis, preceding any treatment.

The investigators amplified TCR beta CDR3 regions from RNA transcripts. The study used the HTBI primer set for a first-round RT-PCR of the TCR CDR3. TCRdb processed the multiplex PCR reads anew with MiXCR; each CDR3 protein has one entry. The sample lists approximately 870,000 distinct CDR3 sequences; around 39% were seen once. The study's findings and limits: Using 13 V-J features, a model discriminated ophthalmopathy from stable hyperthyroidism. Researchers found most expanded thyroid clonotypes above 0.001 in blood as well.

This CDR3 spans 12 amino acids. Looked up from germline, CDR1 is ENHRY and CDR2 is SYGVKD. V was clipped by 4 bases and J by 3 bases, with 6 bases between them. Clinical symptoms, serum thyroxine, TRAb, thyroid ultrasound and orbital computed tomography established diagnosis. This clonotype was seen at least ten times. Antigen unknown. The chain uses TRBV10-3 and TRBJ1-1; D not resolved. The TCR sequence derives from a man aged 18 to 30 with Graves' hyperthyroidism. The sample taken for sequencing was blood. The CDR3 is CAISARDTEAFF. The CDR3 DNA sequence: TGTGCCATCAGTGCCCGGGACACTGAAGCTTTCTTT.